This entry lists 10 T cell receptor beta chains sequenced from one sample in a study of CD8+CD57+ T cells in acquired aplastic anemia. Genomic DNA constituted the template upon which TCR beta VDJ and CDR3 profiling was performed. Each CDR3 protein gets one entry after TCRdb re-called the reads with MiXCR. Among under 150,000 distinct CDR3 sequences listed, roughly two fifths were seen once. The sequenced sample consisted of sorted CD4+, CD8+, or CD8+CD57+ T cells (not recorded which) from PBMCs. The receptor set was obtained from a human donor in good health, serving as a control.

In this sample, this clonotype turned up many times. This chain connects TRBV20-1 to TRBJ2-7, with D possibly TRBD2 on 5 matching bases. Between the trimmed V and J ends, which lost 3 bases and 3 bases, there was a span of 12 bases. The CDR3 extends over 13 amino acids. From germline, CDR1 is DFQATT and CDR2 SNEGSKA (reference sequence). For the CDR3, the DNA is TGCAGTGCTAGGGCTACGGGAATCTACGAGCAGTACTTC. The encoded protein is CSARATGIYEQYF.

This clonotype has a count of ten or more. The rearrangement joins TRBV24-1 to TRBJ2-1; TRBD2 agrees at 8 bases. Trimming took 3 bases from V and 0 from J; bases not matched to a gene: 3. The CDR3 has 16 residues. CDR1 KGHDR and CDR2 SFDVKD come from the germline V gene. The CDR3 protein is CATSDPAGGSYNEQFF. DNA of the CDR3: TGTGCCACCAGTGATCCGGCGGGAGGCTCCTACAATGAGCAGTTCTTC.

There are many counts of this clonotype. J is TRBJ1-1 and V is TRBV5-1, with D perhaps TRBD1 (6 bases). Germline CDR1 reads SGHRS; CDR2 reads YFSETQ. V shed 1 base and J shed 7 bases, with 14 bases lying between them. There are 14 residues in the CDR3. The CDR3 loop is CASSLLRRGYEAFF. CDR3 coding DNA: TGCGCCAGCAGCTTGCTTCGCAGGGGATATGAAGCTTTCTTT.

This clonotype was counted a few times. The V call is TRBV29-1, the J call TRBJ2-1; possibly TRBD1 or TRBD2 for D (5 bases each). The V end was cut by 4 bases, the J end by 1 base, with 11 bases between. CDR1 and CDR2 (germline): SQVTM, ANQGSEA. The CDR3 is made up of 14 amino acids. The CDR3: CSVAIGGSYNEQFF. Here the CDR3 DNA reads TGCAGCGTTGCCATTGGGGGATCCTACAATGAGCAGTTCTTC.

The genes are TRBV29-1 and TRBJ2-3, with 10 bases lining up with TRBD2. Losses at the gene ends were 8 bases for V and 2 bases for J; bases not matched to a gene: 10. Germline V CDR1 and CDR2: SQVTM, ANQGSEA. This CDR3 spans 15 amino acids. The CDR3 protein is CSPTASGSHTDTQYF. Here the CDR3 DNA reads TGCAGCCCCACGGCTAGCGGGAGCCACACAGATACGCAGTATTTT.

The chain recombines TRBV4-3 with TRBJ1-2; D unclear. CDR3 length: 14 residues. V gave up 0 bases and J gave up 4 bases, with 9 bases separating them. The germline V gene has CDR1 LGHNA and CDR2 YSLEER. Here the CDR3 DNA reads TGCGCCAGCAGCCAAGATCGCAGGAGCTATGGCTACACCTTC. Its translation is CASSQDRRSYGYTF.

This clonotype was observed at least ten times. This chain joins TRBV2 and TRBJ2-5, with D tentatively TRBD2 (6 bases). The CDR3 covers 13 residues. Trimming cost V 2 bases and J 6 bases, with 10 bases left between them. The germline V gene encodes CDR1 SNHLY and CDR2 FYNNEI. The CDR3 nucleotides read TGTGCCAGCAGTGAACGGGAGTTGAAGACCCAGTACTTC. Its protein product is CASSERELKTQYF.

This clonotype was detected only a few times. V is TRBV10-2 and J is TRBJ2-5; D not resolved. In germline, CDR1 is WSHSY, CDR2 SAAADI. Trimming left V 4 bases short and J 4 bases short, with 10 bases between. The CDR3 loop spans 13 amino acids. CDR3 amino acids: CASSVISSETQYF. The CDR3 coding sequence is TGCGCCAGCAGTGTGATTAGCTCAGAGACCCAGTACTTC.

About this clonotype: One end of the junction does not line up with germline, which may come from a read error. The chain is built from TRBV7-7 and TRBJ2-7; 9 nucleotides agree with TRBD1. CDR1 and CDR2 (germline): SSHAT, FNYEAQ (reference sequence). CDR3 length equals 15 residues. The CDR3 DNA sequence: TGTGCTAGCAGCTTAGGGGGGACAGGGACCTACGAGCAGTACTTC. It encodes CASSLGGTGTYEQYF. The full variable domain, with the rest looked up from reference TRBV7-7 and TRBJ2-7, is GAGVSQSPRYKVTKRGQDVTLRCDPISSHATLYWYQQALGQGPEFLTYFNYEAQPDKSGLPSDRFSAERPEGSISTLTIQRTEQRDSAMYRCASSLGGTGTYEQYFGPGTRLTVT.

This clonotype was seen a few times. A much larger clonotype is one base distant, so this may be a read error. V usage is TRBV2 and J usage is TRBJ2-7; TRBD1 matches at 8 bases. Germline V gives CDR1 SNHLY, CDR2 FYNNEI. The ends lost 8 bases at V and 8 bases at J; junction bases unmatched: 20. The CDR3 consists of 16 residues. The CDR3 nucleotides are TGTGCCAGCGAACTAAATCAGGGGGCCCGTTGGAGACAGCAGTACTTC. The encoded protein is CASELNQGARWRQQYF. Drawing the rest from reference TRBV2 and TRBJ2-7, the complete variable domain is EPEVTQTPSHQVTQMGQEVILRCVPISNHLYFYWYRQILGQKVEFLVSFYNNEISEKSEIFDDQFSVERPDGSNFTLKIRSTKLEDSAMYFCASELNQGARWRQQYFGPGTRLTVT.